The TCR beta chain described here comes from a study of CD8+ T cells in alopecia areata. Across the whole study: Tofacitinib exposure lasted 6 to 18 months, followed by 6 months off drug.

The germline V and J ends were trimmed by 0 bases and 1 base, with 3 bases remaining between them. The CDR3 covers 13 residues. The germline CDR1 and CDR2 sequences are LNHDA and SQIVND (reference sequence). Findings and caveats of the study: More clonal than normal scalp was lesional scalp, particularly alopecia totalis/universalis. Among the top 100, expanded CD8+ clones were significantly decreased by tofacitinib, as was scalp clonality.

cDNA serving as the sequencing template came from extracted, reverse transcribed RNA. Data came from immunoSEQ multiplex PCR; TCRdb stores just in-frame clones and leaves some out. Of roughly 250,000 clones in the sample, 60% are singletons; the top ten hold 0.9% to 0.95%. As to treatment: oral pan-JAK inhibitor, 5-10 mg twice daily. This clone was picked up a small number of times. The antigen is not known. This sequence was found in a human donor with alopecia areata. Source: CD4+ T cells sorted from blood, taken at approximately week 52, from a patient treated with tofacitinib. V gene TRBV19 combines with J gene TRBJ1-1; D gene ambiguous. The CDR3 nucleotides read TGTGCCAGTAGTATAGATACGAACACTGAAGCTTTCTTT. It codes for CASSIDTNTEAFF.